The entry below gives a single T cell receptor (beta chain) sequence along with its context. The antigen is not known. An end of the junction does not agree with germline; a read error may underlie this. The record originates from a study of T-cell memory formation after mild COVID-19. Broader study findings: Balance between CD4 and CD8 was seen in clones contracting day 15 to 85, and a CD4+ lean was seen in later expanders.

TCRdb ran MiXCR on the 5' RACE reads and lists one entry per CDR3 protein. The sample records roughly 580,000 distinct CDR3 sequences, more than 15% being singletons. CDR1 and CDR2 (germline): KGHDR, SFDVKD. CDR3 length: 15 amino acids. The receptor was isolated from an adult woman who had mild COVID-19 (a few samples of this study predate the infection). Cell type and time point are not known. The rearrangement joins TRBV24-1 to TRBJ2-7, with TRBD2 as a possible D gene (6 bases). Sequenced material: PBMCs or a T cell subset sorted from them (not recorded which). CDR3 nucleotide sequence: TGTGCCACCAGTGAGTCGGGACTGTCCTCCTCCGAGCAGTACTTC. Residues: CATSESGLSSSEQYF.